The 17 T cell receptor beta chains reported below all come from one sample, sequenced in a study of shared clonotypes between healthy human individuals. Assay: immunoSEQ multiplex PCR; the TCRdb copy retains only in-frame clones and omits some. The table includes some 790,000 clones, over 60% detected once. The specimen was memory CD4+ T cells sorted from blood. Subset given: CD45RA-negative fraction. Source of these receptors: a woman younger than 45 in good health.

This clone was counted only a few times. The CDR3 bases are TGTGCCAGCAGTGTACAGGGAACAGATACGCAGTATTTT. Residues: CASSVQGTDTQYF. The J gene is TRBJ2-3, the V gene TRBV25-1; D is perhaps TRBD1 (6 bases). Trimming left V 4 bases short and J 3 bases short, with 8 bases between. The CDR3 has 13 amino acids. Per the germline V gene, CDR1 is MGHDK and CDR2 is SYGVNS.

The J gene is TRBJ2-3, the V gene TRBV15; 9 nucleotides match TRBD2. Looked up from germline, CDR1 is LNHNV and CDR2 is YYDKDF (reference sequence). The V segment lost 1 base and the J segment 5 bases; nucleotides outside the gene matches: 10. This CDR3 is 17 amino acids long. CDR3 amino acids: CATSRVGRPSGKDTQYF. The CDR3 DNA sequence: TGTGCCACCAGCAGAGTGGGAAGGCCTAGCGGGAAAGATACGCAGTATTTT. Full variable domain (outside the CDR3, taken from reference TRBV15 and TRBJ2-3): DAMVIQNPRYQVTQFGKPVTLSCSQTLNHNVMYWYQQKSSQAPKLLFHYYDKDFNNEADTPDNFQSRRPNTSFCFLDIRSPGLGDTAMYLCATSRVGRPSGKDTQYFGPGTRLTVL.

The V gene is TRBV27, the J gene TRBJ2-2; 9 bases line up with TRBD1. The CDR3 has 15 amino acids. Per germline, CDR1 MNHEY and CDR2 SMNVEV (reference sequence). V trimming: 6 bases; J trimming: 5 bases; junction bases outside the gene matches: 7. The CDR3 region is CASSWTGDITGELFF. In DNA form, the CDR3 reads TGTGCCAGCAGCTGGACAGGGGATATAACCGGGGAGCTGTTTTTT.

This clone appeared a few times. This chain uses TRBV15 with TRBJ2-1, with D maybe TRBD2 (7 bases). CDR1 LNHNV and CDR2 YYDKDF come from the germline V gene (reference sequence). The CDR3 loop spans 17 amino acids. Trimming removed 3 bases at V and 5 bases at J, with 20 bases between. The CDR3 loop reads CATSSDLARGGHNEQFF. In nucleotides, the CDR3 is TGTGCCACCAGCAGTGACCTTGCTAGGGGGGGCCACAATGAGCAGTTCTTC.

V usage is TRBV2 and J usage is TRBJ2-1; D unresolved. The length of the CDR3 is 12 residues. CDR1 is SNHLY and CDR2 is FYNNEI in the germline V gene. V gave up 5 bases and J gave up 9 bases, with 11 bases separating them. CDR3 sequence reads: CASSLLVGEQFF. The CDR3 DNA is TGTGCCAGCAGTCTGCTCGTGGGTGAGCAGTTCTTC. The full variable domain, its missing parts supplied by reference TRBV2 and TRBJ2-1, is EPEVTQTPSHQVTQMGQEVILRCVPISNHLYFYWYRQILGQKVEFLVSFYNNEISEKSEIFDDQFSVERPDGSNFTLKIRSTKLEDSAMYFCASSLLVGEQFFGPGTRLTVL.

This clone occurred a few times. The chain is built from TRBV27 and TRBJ1-1, with no clear D. Per germline, CDR1 MNHEY and CDR2 SMNVEV (reference sequence). The CDR3 is 13 residues long. V was clipped by 7 bases and J by 4 bases, with 13 bases between them. The CDR3 DNA is TGTGCCAGCAAGTCATGGGGTTTCACTGAAGCTTTCTTT. Residues: CASKSWGFTEAFF.

The chain joins TRBV7-9 to TRBJ1-1; TRBD1 matches 10 bases. This CDR3 has 15 residues. CDR1 and CDR2 from the germline V gene are SEHNR and FQNEAQ (reference sequence). V lost 5 bases and J lost 3; bases outside the gene matches: 6. The CDR3 region has the DNA TGTGCCAGCAGCGACCGACAGGGGGCGGACACTGAAGCTTTCTTT. Residues: CASSDRQGADTEAFF.

This clone was counted once. The chain is built from TRBV19 and TRBJ2-2, with 9 bases aligning to TRBD2. CDR3 length equals 16 residues. CDR1 and CDR2 from the germline V gene are LNHDA and SQIVND (reference sequence). Trimming took 3 bases from V and 6 from J; bases not matched to a gene: 8. As DNA, the CDR3 is TGTGCCAGTAGTATGCTTAGCGGGAGTATAGCCGGGGAGCTGTTTTTT. The encoded protein is CASSMLSGSIAGELFF.

This clone appeared a few times. The CDR3 protein is CASSLPGTGVNEQFF. The CDR3 bases are TGTGCCAGCAGTTTACCCGGGACAGGGGTCAATGAGCAGTTCTTC. This rearrangement joins TRBV27 to TRBJ2-1, with 10 nucleotides matching TRBD1. CDR1 and CDR2 from the germline V gene are MNHEY and SMNVEV (reference sequence). With 2 bases clipped from V and 6 bases from J, the junction kept 4 bases outside the gene matches. This CDR3 contains 15 residues.

The chain uses TRBV19 and TRBJ2-7, with a tentative D call TRBD1 (5 bases). Germline CDR1 LNHDA, CDR2 SQIVND (reference sequence). This CDR3 spans 14 amino acids. V dropped 0 bases and J dropped 3 bases, with 9 bases sitting between them. The CDR3 is CASSIDLQGYEQYF. The CDR3, as DNA: TGTGCCAGTAGTATAGATCTGCAGGGCTACGAGCAGTACTTC.

CDR3 sequence: CASSILGRDTEAFF. DNA for the CDR3: TGTGCCAGTAGTATTCTGGGCAGGGATACTGAAGCTTTCTTT. The V call is TRBV19, the J call TRBJ1-1; perhaps TRBD1 as D (5 bases). The CDR3 length is 14 residues. V was trimmed by 3 bases and J by 5 bases, leaving 13 bases between them. Germline assignment: CDR1 LNHDA and CDR2 SQIVND (reference sequence).

The CDR3 loop is CASKAANTGELFF. CDR3 nucleotides: TGTGCCAGCAAGGCAGCGAACACCGGGGAGCTGTTTTTT. This sequence joins TRBV6-6 and TRBJ2-2; D is uncertain. The CDR3 spans 13 residues. The V and J ends lost 7 bases and 0 bases respectively, with 6 bases between them. Germline V gene sequence: CDR1 MNHNY, CDR2 SVGAGI (reference sequence).

The rearrangement joins TRBV15 to TRBJ2-1; 7 bases line up with TRBD2. The V gene's germline CDR1 is LNHNV and CDR2 YYDKDF (reference sequence). The ends lost 3 bases at V and 8 bases at J; junction bases unmatched: 19. This CDR3 is 18 amino acids long. The CDR3 coding sequence is TGTGCCACCAGCAGGTTCGGGCGCAGTGGGAGGGCCGGGGATGAGCAGTTCTTC. Its translation is CATSRFGRSGRAGDEQFF.

This clone was counted once. This chain's CDR3 is CATSSQQGTTEAFF. The CDR3 nucleotides read TGTGCCACCAGCAGCCAACAGGGGACCACTGAAGCTTTCTTT. This sequence joins TRBV15 and TRBJ1-1, with 7 nucleotides matching TRBD1. CDR1 and CDR2 from the germline V gene are LNHNV and YYDKDF (reference sequence). V lost 3 bases to trimming and J lost 4 bases; unmatched junction nucleotides: 5. The CDR3 length is 14 residues.

A word on this clone: The same CDR3 arises from other DNA sequences in this sample as well. V usage is TRBV5-1 and J usage is TRBJ1-5; no firm D call. In germline, CDR1 is SGHRS, CDR2 YFSETQ. The length of the CDR3 is 13 residues. The V and J ends lost 0 bases and 5 bases respectively, with 6 bases between them. The CDR3 coding sequence is TGCGCCAGCAGCTTGGGGCGGGATCAGCCCCAGCATTTT. This encodes CASSLGRDQPQHF.

The chain has TRBV7-3 and TRBJ1-2; no clear D gene. The CDR3 loop spans 13 amino acids. Trimming pared 5 bases from V and 8 bases from J, leaving 15 bases between. The V gene's germline CDR1 is SGHTA and CDR2 FQGTGA. CDR3 sequence reads: CASSLDPNGGYTF. The CDR3 DNA is TGTGCCAGCAGCCTGGACCCGAACGGAGGCTACACCTTC.

This rearrangement joins TRBV6-5 to TRBJ1-2; 9 bases match TRBD1. V shed 0 bases, J shed 5 bases, and the junction held 4 bases outside the gene matches. Looked up from germline, CDR1 is MNHEY and CDR2 is SVGAGI. The CDR3 contains 15 residues. The CDR3 nucleotides are TGTGCCAGCAGTTACTCGGCGACAGGGGGTTATGGCTACACCTTC. It is translated as CASSYSATGGYGYTF.